The 21 T cell receptor delta chains in this list originate from one sample, sequenced in a study of gamma-delta T cells after stem cell transplantation (dated by TCRdb to about 2016). The library relied on RT-PCR. Sequenced using an Illumina MiSeq. Public reads were reanalyzed in TCRdb with CATT, and rows carrying the same DNA were merged afterwards. The table for this sample lists over 1,500 delta-chain clones; around 16% of them were counted only once. The ten largest make up about 15% of the sample. Source material: gamma-delta T cells. These TCRs come from a human donor. It is not recorded whose cells these are; they may come from a transplant donor.

This clone has just a few counts. TCRdb pairs this DNA with a much larger clone's protein that differs at residue 10, likely a read error; the protein shown was translated from the DNA. The chain recombines TRDV2 with TRDJ3, with TRDD3 identical over 12 bases. This CDR3 comprises 17 residues. Unmatched junction bases numbered 4, after V lost 3 bases and J lost 5 bases. Germline V gene data show CDR1 as GEAIGNYY and CDR2 as EKD. The CDR3 region is CACDVLGDTRDTRQMFF. Written as DNA, the CDR3 is TGTGCCTGTGACGTACTGGGGGATACCCGGGACACCCGACAGATGTTTTTC.

By sample share, this clone is large. The gene calls are TRAV29/DV5 and TRDJ2; 10 bases agree with TRDD3. CDR1 is NSMFDY, CDR2 ISSIKDK, per germline. CDR3 length equals 20 residues. V shed 0 bases, J shed 2 bases, and the junction held 16 bases outside the gene matches. Here the CDR3 DNA reads TGTGCAGCAAGCGAGCCCTTCCTAGGGGGTGGGGGATACTTGACAGCACAACTCTTCTTT. It yields the protein CAASEPFLGGGGYLTAQLFF.

As concerns this clone: Given a much more abundant clone one base away, this may be a read error. Other DNA sequences in the sample encode the same CDR3. The genes are TRDV1 and TRDJ1; D is undetermined. The V gene lost 3 bases and the J gene lost 1 base, with 15 bases spanning the gap. The CDR3 has 16 residues. From germline, CDR1 is TSWWSYY and CDR2 QGS. CDR3 loop: CALGDNYPGLTDKLIF. The CDR3 bases are TGTGCTCTTGGGGACAATTACCCCGGCCTCACCGATAAACTCATCTTT.

V gene TRDV2 combines with J gene TRDJ3; 7 bases match TRDD3. The V segment lost 1 base and the J segment 2 bases; nucleotides outside the gene matches: 7. Germline CDR1 and CDR2: GEAIGNYY and EKD. This CDR3 contains 18 residues. The CDR3, as DNA: TGTGCCTGTGACACTGTACTGGGGCTCACCTGGGACACCCGACAGATGTTTTTC. As protein: CACDTVLGLTWDTRQMFF.

This clone has just a few counts. This may come from a read error, since a much larger clone is one base off. The genes are TRDV1 and TRDJ1, with 10 nucleotides matching TRDD3. CDR1 is TSWWSYY and CDR2 is QGS in the germline V gene. CDR3 length: 22 amino acids. The junction had 21 bases not matched to a gene; V was cut back by 2 bases and J by 0 bases. CDR3 DNA: TGTGCTCTTGGGGAATTGTTATGCGACTGGGGGATGCTCAGGGTCCACACCGATAAACTCATCTTT. Translated: CALGELLCDWGMLRVHTDKLIF.

Comment on this clone: One end of the junction is discordant with germline, which a read error may explain. The rearrangement joins TRDV3 to TRDJ1; 8 nucleotides line up with TRDD3. CDR3 size: 19 residues. The V gene's germline CDR1 is TVYSNPD and CDR2 GDNSRS (reference sequence). The CDR3 protein is CAFQTACSRGDRSTEKLIF. DNA for the CDR3: TGTGCCTTTCAAACCGCCTGTAGCCGGGGGGATAGGTCCACCGAAAAACTCATCTTT.

This clone was recorded a few times. TCRdb's listed protein matches a much larger clone and diverges from this DNA's translation at residue 9, likely through a read error; the protein shown comes from the DNA. This chain links TRDV2 with TRDJ3; 7 positions match TRDD3. J lost 2 bases, V lost 0 bases, and 3 bases had no gene match. CDR1 and CDR2 (germline): GEAIGNYY, EKD. This CDR3 spans 17 amino acids. CDR3 coding DNA: TGTGCCTGTGACACCTGGGGGAGCCCCTGGGACACCCGACAGATGTTTTTC. Translating gives CACDTWGSPWDTRQMFF.

This clone was found a few times. This could be a read error, since a much larger clone is one nucleotide away. The rearrangement joins TRDV3 to TRDJ1, with D possibly being TRDD3 (6 bases). The CDR3 has 20 amino acids. Germline lookup yields CDR1 TVYSNPD and CDR2 GDNSRS (reference sequence). V lost 1 base, J lost 0 bases, and 30 bases lay in between. As DNA, the CDR3 is TGTGCCTTTACAATGAACCCTCCTAACGTACTGGGTGGGTACACCGATAAACTCATCTTT. Residues: CAFTMNPPNVLGGYTDKLIF.

This clone was counted between two and nine times. A read error is likely here: a far larger clone is one base away. Within the sample, other DNA sequences also encode this same CDR3. The chain has TRDV2 and TRDJ2, with 9 positions matching TRDD3. This CDR3 is 19 amino acids long. The ends lost 0 bases at V and 4 bases at J; junction bases unmatched: 14. Germline CDR1 GEAIGNYY, CDR2 EKD. The CDR3 sequence is CACDTLTGGDTQRTAQLFF. The DNA for the CDR3 is TGTGCCTGTGACACCCTAACTGGAGGGGATACGCAAAGGACAGCACAACTCTTCTTT.

For this clone: Germline and junction disagree at one end, which may indicate a read error. In the same sample, other DNA sequences code for this CDR3. The gene calls are TRDV1 and TRDJ1; 9 bases are shared with TRDD3. The CDR3 is 26 amino acids. CDR1 and CDR2 (germline): TSWWSYY, QGS. The CDR3 DNA reads TGTGCCCTTGGGTTTCCCCCCGACCCTTTCCAGGCTGGGGGATGCCTCGGAGCTCCCGTACGCGATAAACTCATCTTT. It specifies CALGFPPDPFQAGGCLGAPVRDKLIF.

With respect to this clone: Other DNA sequences in this specimen translate into the identical CDR3. This chain connects TRAV29/DV5 to TRDJ1; 7 bases match TRDD3. This CDR3 is built from 18 residues. V lost 3 bases and J lost 10; bases outside the gene matches: 27. The germline gives CDR1 NSMFDY, CDR2 ISSIKDK. The chain's CDR3 is CAATLGRSLAGGYNGLIF. CDR3 DNA sequence: TGTGCAGCAACCCTGGGGAGGAGTCTAGCTGGGGGGTACAATGGACTCATCTTT.

About this clone: One base away lies a much larger clone, so this may be a sequencing read error. The chain employs TRDV1 and TRDJ1, with D possibly matching TRDD3 (5 bases). V lost 4 bases, J lost 2 bases, and 17 bases lay in between. Germline CDR1 reads TSWWSYY; CDR2 reads QGS. This CDR3 region has 16 residues. The CDR3 DNA follows: TGTGCTCTTGGGGGAGCAGCGGCTGGGAGAACCGATAAACTCATCTTT. Its protein product is CALGGAAAGRTDKLIF.

This clone was counted only a few times. A read error is likely here: a far larger clone is one base away. The gene calls are TRDV2 and TRDJ3, with 10 nucleotides matching TRDD3. Germline trimming cut 0 bases from V and 0 bases from J; bases unmatched to any gene: 16. Germline V gene sequence: CDR1 GEAIGNYY, CDR2 EKD. The CDR3 covers 23 residues. The CDR3: CACDTGARGVGGYPSWDTRQMFF. CDR3 DNA sequence: TGTGCCTGTGACACCGGAGCCCGGGGCGTTGGGGGATACCCCTCCTGGGACACCCGACAGATGTTTTTC.

This clone turned up a few times. The protein recorded in TCRdb matches a much larger clone and deviates from this DNA's translation at residue 13, suggesting a read error; the protein here is obtained by translating the DNA. CDR3 nucleotides: TGTGCCTGTGAATCCGTACTGGGGGACGCCTGGGACGCCCGACAGATGTTTTTC. As protein: CACESVLGDAWDARQMFF. V is TRDV2 and J is TRDJ3; 9 bases map to TRDD3. The CDR3 is 18 amino acids. Germline CDR1 GEAIGNYY, CDR2 EKD.

By proportion, this clone is medium-sized. The chain links TRDV1 to TRDJ1, with 10 bases fitting TRDD3. The CDR3 sequence is 18 residues long. Germline values: CDR1 TSWWSYY, CDR2 QGS. Trimming took 0 bases from V and 4 from J; bases not matched to a gene: 11. The CDR3 DNA reads as TGTGCTCTTGGGGAACTAACCTTTACTGGGGGATCAGTCGATAAACTCATCTTT. Amino acid sequence: CALGELTFTGGSVDKLIF.

With respect to this clone: With a much larger clone just one base away, this may be a read error. Other DNA sequences within the sample encode an identical CDR3. The chain uses TRDV2 and TRDJ3, with 12 positions matching TRDD3. Germline loops: CDR1 GEAIGNYY, CDR2 EKD. V lost 3 bases and J lost 0; bases outside the gene matches: 11. This CDR3 is 21 amino acids long. CDR3 in amino acids: CACDHLLGDTIRSWDTRQMFF. The CDR3 region has the DNA TGTGCCTGTGACCACTTACTGGGGGATACTATCCGCTCCTGGGACACCCGACAGATGTTTTTC.

This clone was observed a few times. A much larger clone differs by one base, so this may be a read error. The gene calls are TRDV2 and TRDJ3; D uncertain. The CDR3 runs 22 residues. V was clipped by 3 bases and J by 0 bases, with 26 bases between them. Germline V CDR1 and CDR2: GEAIGNYY, EKD. CDR3 sequence (DNA): TGTGCCTGTGACTCTCTCTCTCATGGGAGTCAGAGGGGCTCCTGGGACACCCGACAGATGTTTTTC. Translated, it gives CACDSLSHGSQRGSWDTRQMFF.

This clone turned up a few times. TCRdb's entry gives the protein of a much larger clone, which mismatches this DNA's translation at residue 8, likely from a read error; the protein reported here is translated from the DNA. The CDR3 region has the DNA TGTGCCTGTGACGTACTGGGGGGTACAGCACAACTCTTCTTT. Its translation is CACDVLGGTAQLFF. The chain is built from TRDV2 and TRDJ2, with 8 nucleotides matching TRDD3. Germline loops: CDR1 GEAIGNYY, CDR2 EKD. The CDR3 extends over 14 amino acids. The J segment lost 5 bases and the V segment lost 3 bases, leaving 4 bases of the junction unmatched.

This clone was detected only a few times. TCRdb records a much larger clone's protein for this DNA, with a difference at residue 8 that likely arises from a read error; the protein given is the translation of the DNA. The CDR3 loop is CACDTWGNSWDTRQMFF. CDR3 DNA: TGTGCCTGTGACACCTGGGGGAACTCCTGGGACACCCGACAGATGTTTTTC. The chain is built from TRDV2 and TRDJ3; TRDD3 matches at 7 bases. The CDR3 runs 17 residues. Trimming removed 0 bases from V and 0 bases from J; junction bases left unmatched: 1. Germline V lookup: CDR1 GEAIGNYY, CDR2 EKD.

Details on this clone: The protein TCRdb gives is from a much larger clone and does not agree with this DNA's translation at residue 5, likely a read error; the protein shown here comes from the DNA. The chain links TRDV2 to TRDJ1; 13 bases line up with TRDD3. The CDR3 loop spans 20 amino acids. Germline CDR1 reads GEAIGNYY; CDR2 reads EKD. Losses at the gene ends were 3 bases for V and 0 bases for J; bases not matched to a gene: 15. The CDR3 spells CACDAGYWGIRSKYTDKLIF. The CDR3 DNA follows: TGTGCCTGTGACGCCGGGTACTGGGGGATACGTTCTAAGTACACCGATAAACTCATCTTT.

Concerning this clone itself: It is likely a read error: a sequence one base away is far more abundant. Additional DNA sequences in this sample encode the identical CDR3. The V and J genes are TRDV2 and TRDJ3; 10 positions match TRDD3. Germline CDR1 GEAIGNYY, CDR2 EKD. The CDR3 spans 23 residues. For the CDR3, the DNA is TGCGCCTGTGACACCGGAGCCCGGGGCGTTGGGGGATACCCCCCCTGGGACACCCGACAGATGTTTTTC. Its translation: CACDTGARGVGGYPPWDTRQMFF.